These 10 T cell receptor beta chains were sequenced from one sample in a study of T cell responses to AZD1222 COVID-19 vaccine. Produced via immunoSEQ multiplex PCR; TCRdb's table is partial and in-frame only. The data show roughly 120,000 clones, 70% to 90% seen once. Sequencing used peripheral blood, obtained on day 0 of AZD1222 vaccination. These receptor sequences come from an adult in good health.

The chain couples TRBV28 to TRBJ1-6; D is unresolved. Germline loops: CDR1 MDHEN, CDR2 SYDVKM. The length of the CDR3 is 14 residues. V was trimmed by 7 bases and J by 7 bases, leaving 14 bases between them. The CDR3 protein is CASINQPGNSPLHF. In DNA form, the CDR3 reads TGTGCCAGCATCAACCAACCGGGGAATTCACCCCTCCACTTT.

The chain recombines TRBV18 with TRBJ1-2; tentative D call: TRBD1 (6 bases). The CDR3 extends over 15 amino acids. Between the trimmed V and J ends, which lost 0 bases and 2 bases, there was a span of 10 bases. Germline CDR1 KGHSH, CDR2 LQKENI. The CDR3 protein is CASSPPTGTNYGYTF. The CDR3 DNA follows: TGTGCCAGCTCACCACCCACAGGGACCAACTATGGCTACACCTTC.

The chain combines TRBV5-4 with TRBJ2-5; D may match TRBD1 or TRBD2 (5 bases each). Trimming shortened V by 0 bases and J by 3 bases, and 12 bases separated the two germline ends. CDR1 and CDR2 from the germline V gene are SGHNT and YYREEE (reference sequence). The CDR3 loop spans 15 amino acids. The CDR3 DNA is TGTGCCAGCAGCTTGGGGGCAGGGAGAGAAGAGACCCAGTACTTC. Translating gives CASSLGAGREETQYF.

V gene TRBV10-3 combines with J gene TRBJ2-5; 7 nucleotides align to TRBD2. V shed 10 bases, J shed 5 bases, and the junction held 10 bases outside the gene matches. Germline CDR1 is ENHRY and CDR2 is SYGVKD. CDR3 length: 13 amino acids. CDR3 amino acids: CANSLLAMETQYF. CDR3 DNA: TGTGCCAACTCTTTACTAGCGATGGAGACCCAGTACTTC.

This chain joins TRBV5-1 and TRBJ1-1, with 7 bases fitting TRBD1. The CDR3 extends over 15 amino acids. Looked up from germline, CDR1 is SGHRS and CDR2 is YFSETQ. The V gene end was trimmed by 4 bases and the J gene end by 0 bases; junction bases not matched to a gene: 6. The CDR3 DNA is TGCGCCAGCAGCCCCTCGACAGGGATGAACACTGAAGCTTTCTTT. Residues: CASSPSTGMNTEAFF. Based on the CDR3 plus reference TRBV5-1 and TRBJ1-1, the full variable domain is KAGVTQTPRYLIKTRGQQVTLSCSPISGHRSVSWYQQTPGQGLQFLFEYFSETQRNKGNFPGRFSGRQFSNSRSEMNVSTLELGDSALYLCASSPSTGMNTEAFFGQGTRLTVV.

The chain combines TRBV5-8 with TRBJ2-7, with 10 bases lining up with TRBD1. Germline CDR1 SGHTS, CDR2 YDEGEE. The CDR3 extends over 14 amino acids. The trim removed 2 bases at V and 6 bases at J, leaving 5 bases unmatched. The DNA of the CDR3 is TGTGCCAGCAGCTTTCGAGGACAGGGGGGCGAGCAGTACTTC. Protein sequence: CASSFRGQGGEQYF.

The chain carries TRBV19 and TRBJ2-5; D unresolved. The germline gives CDR1 LNHDA, CDR2 SQIVND (reference sequence). The germline V and J ends were trimmed by 3 bases and 5 bases, with 7 bases remaining between them. The CDR3 is made up of 12 amino acids. The CDR3 DNA sequence: TGTGCCAGTAGTATGTCTAGGGAGACCCAGTACTTC. Amino acids: CASSMSRETQYF.

The rearrangement links TRBV5-1 to TRBJ1-5, with D possibly being TRBD1 (5 bases). The CDR3 runs to 14 residues. Germline assignment: CDR1 SGHRS and CDR2 YFSETQ. Trimming stripped 0 bases from V and 4 bases from J, with 8 bases between. In DNA form, the CDR3 reads TGCGCCAGCAGCTTGGCGGCAGGGAATCAGCCCCAGCATTTT. It translates to CASSLAAGNQPQHF.

The chain joins TRBV7-2 to TRBJ2-1; D unclear. This CDR3 has 14 amino acids. Germline-derived CDR1 and CDR2 are SGHTA and FQGNSA. V was clipped by 5 bases and J by 6 bases, with 14 bases between them. CDR3 protein: CASSTPGLFNEQFF. The CDR3, as DNA: TGTGCCAGCAGCACTCCCGGCCTTTTCAATGAGCAGTTCTTC.

The V and J genes are TRBV12-2 and TRBJ2-7. TRBV12-2 is given as a pseudogene. The CDR3 spans 19 residues. The CDR3 region is CASRLTSWTPPGTSYEQYF. The DNA for the CDR3 is TGTGCAAGTCGCTTGACCTCCTGGACCCCGCCCGGGACCTCCTACGAGCAGTACTTC.